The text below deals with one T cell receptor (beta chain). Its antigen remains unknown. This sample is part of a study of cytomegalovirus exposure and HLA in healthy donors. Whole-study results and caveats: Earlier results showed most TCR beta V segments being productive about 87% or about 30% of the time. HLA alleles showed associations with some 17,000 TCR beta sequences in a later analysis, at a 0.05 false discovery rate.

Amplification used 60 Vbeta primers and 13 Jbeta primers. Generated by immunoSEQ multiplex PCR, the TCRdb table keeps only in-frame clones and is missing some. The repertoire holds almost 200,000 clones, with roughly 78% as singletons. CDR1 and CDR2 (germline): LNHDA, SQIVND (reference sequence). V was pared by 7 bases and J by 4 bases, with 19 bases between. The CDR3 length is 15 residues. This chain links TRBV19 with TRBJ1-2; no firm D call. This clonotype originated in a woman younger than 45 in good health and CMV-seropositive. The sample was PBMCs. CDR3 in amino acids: CASNPFLNSGYGYTF. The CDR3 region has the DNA TGTGCCAGTAACCCCTTTCTAAATAGCGGCTATGGCTACACCTTC.